This T cell receptor (beta chain) was captured in a study of CD4+ T cells in melanoma (dated by TCRdb to 2022 to 2024). With regard to the full study: Neoantigen-specific CD4+ T cells in human melanoma were investigated in the study.

General study outcomes and caveats: According to the report, neoantigen-specific CD4+ T cells in melanoma displayed diverse differentiation states. Neoantigen-specific CD4+ T cells were reported to be correlated with the function of CD8+ T cells, macrophages and B cells.

Details on this clone: The antigen it recognizes is unknown. Within one base of it there is no much larger clone, and no base qualities were kept.

There are 16 amino acids in the CDR3, from cysteine to phenylalanine inclusive. Just CDR3 DNA is preserved here, 48 bases in frame from base 1. CDR1 and CDR2 (SGHVS, FQNEAQ) derive from the germline V gene. Trimming at the junction amounts to 2 bases on V and 9 bases on J, and the germline ends lie 20 bases apart. The donors were melanoma patients. The library relied on the immunoSEQ multiplex PCR assay. The table was pulled from immuneACCESS by TCRdb, which kept in-frame rearrangements only. Such tables lose some clones; where checked, under half of the loss comes from unresolved V genes, and the rest has no known cause. A total of 11,000 to 15,000 clones appear in this sample, approximately 62% of them only once. Jointly, the top ten make up roughly 18% of the sample.

The sequencing sample was made of cells from a culture (not recorded whether cultured in vitro). The V and J genes are TRBV7-8 and TRBJ1-3; a confident D gene designation cannot be given. The receptor was isolated from a human donor with melanoma. The CDR3 sequence is CASSLRSILDSGTIYF. At the DNA level, the sequence is TGTGCCAGCAGCTTAAGATCAATATTGGACTCGGGCACCATATATTTT.